This T cell receptor (beta chain) was recorded in a study of CD8 T cells in ankylosing spondylitis. This clonotype was counted only a few times. Its antigen is still unknown. Germline CDR1 is DFQATT and CDR2 is SNEGSKA (reference sequence). Trimming took 5 bases from V and 1 from J; bases not matched to a gene: 7. The CDR3 spans 15 residues. Regarding the study as a whole: Disease-associated clones were reportedly significantly overrepresented in matched ankylosing spondylitis synovial fluid.

5'-RACE, quantitative and with molecular barcodes, yielded the TCR beta libraries. TCRdb re-analysed the 5' RACE reads in MiXCR, keeping a single row per CDR3 protein. The data show some 240,000 distinct CDR3 sequences, with about 20% seen just once and more than 25% held by the top ten. The source material was blood, either unsorted or a sorted T cell fraction (not recorded which). This TCR was recovered from a male donor with ankylosing spondylitis or in good health (not recorded which). The chain combines TRBV20-1 with TRBJ2-2; 7 nucleotides align to TRBD1. Here the CDR3 DNA reads TGCAGTGCTTCCGGGACAGTGATGAACACCGGGGAGCTGTTTTTT. Translated, it gives CSASGTVMNTGELFF.